The T cell receptor (beta chain) under discussion was sequenced for a study of CD8 T cells in Susac syndrome. The CDR3 runs to 16 residues. Per germline, CDR1 SGHNT and CDR2 YYREEE (reference sequence). V lost 0 bases, J lost 3 bases, and 1 base stayed unmatched. cDNA came from approximately 0.5 to 1 ug RNA primed by random hexamers. Amplification of TCR beta CDR3 spanned 54 Vbeta and 13 Jbeta via immunoSEQ multiplex PCR. TCRdb re-derived calls from the immunoSEQ multiplex PCR reads in MiXCR, one entry per CDR3 protein. The profile shows some 400,000 distinct CDR3 sequences, 75% to 90% of them singletons. High-throughput TCR beta sequencing covered peripheral CD8+ and CD4+ T cells. The multiple sclerosis controls, all treatment-naive patients, had relapsing-remitting disease that was stable or active. While CD8+ and CD4+ T cells were isolated negatively, TEMRA cells were enriched by FACS.

The TCR sequence derives from a human donor with multiple sclerosis. Sequencing used CD8+ T cells from PBMCs. The gene calls are TRBV5-4 and TRBJ2-2; 11 nucleotides match TRBD1. The CDR3 DNA is TGTGCCAGCAGCTTGGGGGACAGGGGGGACACCGGGGAGCTGTTTTTT. It yields the protein CASSLGDRGDTGELFF. The full variable domain, with the rest looked up from reference TRBV5-4 and TRBJ2-2, is ETGVTQSPTHLIKTRGQQVTLRCSSQSGHNTVSWYQQALGQGPQFIFQYYREEENGRGNFPPRFSGLQFPNYSSELNVNALELDDSALYLCASSLGDRGDTGELFFGEGSRLTVL.